Sequencing of this T cell receptor (beta chain) was carried out in a study of blood T cell repertoires in COVID-19. Looking at the study overall: Donors in the United States, Italy and Spain gave samples during acute or convalescent COVID-19. PBMCs, B-cell-depleted T cells, or T cells provided the cDNA or gDNA that made up the material.

Original processing methods: Reference gene primers were amplified, and this amplification served to estimate nucleated cell counts. Using immunoSEQ multiplex PCR, the repertoire was profiled, and TCRdb retains in-frame clones only, with some absent. Clonal size and the V and J genes are those of that table, whereas D and trimming came from the DNA. The table shows fewer than 500,000 clones, with roughly 85% occurring only once. V lost 6 bases, J lost 4 bases, and 15 bases lay in between. CDR1 and CDR2 (germline): ENHRY, SYGVKD. CDR3 length equals 14 residues. This chain joins TRBV10-3 and TRBJ2-5, with TRBD2 as a possible D gene (6 bases). Sequenced material: peripheral blood. This clonotype was sampled from a woman under 40 with active or convalescent COVID-19. CDR3 DNA sequence: TGTGCCATCAGAGACTGGGGGGTCCGAGAGACCCAGTACTTC. The encoded protein is CAIRDWGVRETQYF.